This TCR beta chain was retrieved from a study of blood T cell repertoires in COVID-19. Across the study: From the United States, Italy and Spain came samples of acute and convalescent COVID-19. In each case, the material was cDNA or gDNA derived from T cells, B-cell-depleted T cells, or PBMCs.

Original handling: For nucleated cells, counts were estimated from reference gene primer amplification. Assay used: immunoSEQ multiplex PCR; TCRdb lists only in-frame clones, some missing. Clone size and the V and J calls come from that table; the DNA yielded D and trimming. The profile shows about 50,000 clones, around 81% of them singletons. Sequences were obtained from peripheral blood. This TCR was recovered from a woman of 80 years or more with COVID-19, enrolled during active disease.

This CDR3 is CASSHTPPGTSGATDTQYF. DNA for the CDR3: TGTGCCAGCAGTCACACCCCCCCTGGGACTAGCGGGGCCACAGATACGCAGTATTTT. The gene calls are TRBV6-6 and TRBJ2-3; TRBD2 agrees at 13 bases. CDR3 length equals 19 residues. The germline CDR1 and CDR2 sequences are MNHNY and SVGAGI (reference sequence). The V and J ends lost 5 bases and 2 bases, in that order; junction bases with no gene match: 13.